The rows below give T cell receptor beta chains drawn from one sample of a study of tumor-infiltrating lymphocytes in localized non-small cell lung cancer. The repertoire was sequenced with immunoSEQ multiplex PCR; TCRdb's copy has only in-frame clones and lacks some. The sample has just over 9,500 clones; 70% to 85% are singletons. Sequenced: lung tumor tissue. These receptor sequences come from a human donor with non-small cell lung cancer. CDR3s include the opening cysteine and the closing phenylalanine or tryptophan.

v_gene: TRBV27
j_gene: TRBJ2-7
CDR3aa: CASGSPRTSGSYEQYF

v_gene: TRBV27
j_gene: TRBJ1-1
CDR3aa: CASSKLRDRVNTEAFF

v_gene: TRBV6-6
j_gene: TRBJ2-5
CDR3aa: CASRNRGRGETQYF

v_gene: TRBV11-3
j_gene: TRBJ2-1
CDR3aa: CASSLGDSGSSGQFF

v_gene: TRBV7-3
j_gene: TRBJ2-5
CDR3aa: CASSLKGETQYF

v_gene: TRBV7-3
j_gene: TRBJ2-5
CDR3aa: CASSLGSGQPRETQYF

v_gene: TRBV2
j_gene: TRBJ1-5
CDR3aa: CASSEAGREEPQHF

v_gene: TRBV7-8
j_gene: TRBJ1-2
CDR3aa: CASSLAGQGAYGYTF

v_gene: TRBV7-6
j_gene: TRBJ2-3
CDR3aa: CASSLGVGGLAGDPSTDTQYF

v_gene: TRBV14
j_gene: TRBJ2-3
CDR3aa: CASSQVLPGRAERDTQYF

v_gene: TRBV13
j_gene: TRBJ1-2
CDR3aa: CASSLDRGRGYGYTF

v_gene: TRBV27
j_gene: TRBJ1-2
CDR3aa: CASRTTGAGYGYTF

v_gene: TRBV5-1
j_gene: TRBJ2-3
CDR3aa: CASSWRTQSTDTQYF

v_gene: TRBV19
j_gene: TRBJ1-1
CDR3aa: CASSPRVLTNTEAFF

v_gene: TRBV29-1
j_gene: TRBJ2-1
CDR3aa: CSVVGSYEQFF

v_gene: TRBV6-1
j_gene: TRBJ2-7
CDR3aa: CASSEWDHYEQYF

v_gene: TRBV5-1
j_gene: TRBJ1-2
CDR3aa: CASSLGVGYTF

v_gene: TRBV7-2
j_gene: TRBJ2-1
CDR3aa: CASSSGPSTMNEQFF

v_gene: TRBV18
j_gene: TRBJ1-5
CDR3aa: CASSPYKGVGSQPQHF

v_gene: TRBV7-9
j_gene: TRBJ2-1
CDR3aa: CASSLGTSGSNEQFF

v_gene: TRBV7-8
j_gene: TRBJ2-1
CDR3aa: CASSTNRGEQFF

v_gene: TRBV7-3
j_gene: TRBJ2-3
CDR3aa: CASSPRPPGPGRPTDTQYF

v_gene: TRBV11-1
j_gene: TRBJ2-5
CDR3aa: CASSLGGLAGGGETQYF

v_gene: TRBV27
j_gene: TRBJ1-5
CDR3aa: CASSLKRQGGVGNQPQHF

v_gene: TRBV5-4
j_gene: TRBJ2-5
CDR3aa: CASSTPTGRETQYF

v_gene: TRBV7-2
j_gene: TRBJ2-1
CDR3aa: CASSPQAGTFSYNEQFF

v_gene: TRBV28
j_gene: TRBJ1-5
CDR3aa: CASSRGQPQHF

v_gene: TRBV6-9
j_gene: TRBJ1-2
CDR3aa: CASSSSGSYTF

v_gene: TRBV29-1
j_gene: TRBJ1-1
CDR3aa: CSVERDPDRNTEAFF

v_gene: TRBV7-2
j_gene: TRBJ2-2
CDR3aa: CASSLFGTGELFF

v_gene: TRBV6-1
j_gene: TRBJ1-2
CDR3aa: CASRPTQRYGYTF

v_gene: TRBV4-2
j_gene: TRBJ1-1
CDR3aa: CASSLEWITTEAFF

v_gene: TRBV6-5
j_gene: TRBJ1-6
CDR3aa: CASRTRDSPLHF

v_gene: TRBV7-2
j_gene: TRBJ1-2
CDR3aa: CASSFYSGGYTF

v_gene: TRBV4-2
j_gene: TRBJ2-3
CDR3aa: CASSQETGQGSDTQYF

v_gene: TRBV5-6
j_gene: TRBJ2-5
CDR3aa: CASSLYGRRETQYF

v_gene: TRBV10-2
j_gene: TRBJ1-5
CDR3aa: CASSEGTGGNQPQHF

v_gene: TRBV10-3
j_gene: TRBJ2-1
CDR3aa: CAISEKTLNEQFF

v_gene: TRBV5-8
j_gene: TRBJ1-5
CDR3aa: CASSFGQQNQPQHF

v_gene: TRBV15
j_gene: TRBJ2-3
CDR3aa: CATSRGVLAQYSTDTQYF

v_gene: TRBV7-9
j_gene: TRBJ1-2
CDR3aa: CASSFRDLRGYTF

v_gene: TRBV19
j_gene: TRBJ2-3
CDR3aa: CASSMRGLRTDTQYF

v_gene: TRBV7-2
j_gene: TRBJ2-1
CDR3aa: CASSPRPGGGNNEQFF

v_gene: TRBV6-1
j_gene: TRBJ1-5
CDR3aa: CASSEGAQHF

v_gene: TRBV7-2
j_gene: TRBJ2-6
CDR3aa: CASSPRTGAYSGANVLTF